The entry below describes one T cell receptor beta chain. Its antigen remains unidentified. The data were taken from a study of cytomegalovirus exposure and HLA in healthy donors. Turning to the study itself: From donors who were HLA-typed, an early data release held approximately 84 million unique TCRs. Study-wide points: Apart from CMV serostatus, no immune exposure information was available. Whilst most TCR sequences proved rare, a subset of public TCRs occurred across many donors.

Unrecorded immune exposures were likely, despite nominal health at sampling. 60 Vbeta and 13 Jbeta primers were used in PCR. Data came from immunoSEQ multiplex PCR; TCRdb stores just in-frame clones and leaves some out. Of about 69,000 clones in the sample, roughly 70% were seen once. This receptor was taken from a woman aged 25-40 years in good health and CMV-seronegative. The sequencing sample was made of PBMCs.

In DNA, the CDR3 is TGTGCCAGCAGTGAGGCCAGAGAAAAACTGTTTTTT. Translation: CASSEAREKLFF. The V and J genes are TRBV2 and TRBJ1-4; D gene uncertain. CDR3 length equals 12 residues. Trimming removed 3 bases at V and 8 bases at J, with 7 bases between. CDR1 and CDR2 from the germline V gene are SNHLY and FYNNEI.